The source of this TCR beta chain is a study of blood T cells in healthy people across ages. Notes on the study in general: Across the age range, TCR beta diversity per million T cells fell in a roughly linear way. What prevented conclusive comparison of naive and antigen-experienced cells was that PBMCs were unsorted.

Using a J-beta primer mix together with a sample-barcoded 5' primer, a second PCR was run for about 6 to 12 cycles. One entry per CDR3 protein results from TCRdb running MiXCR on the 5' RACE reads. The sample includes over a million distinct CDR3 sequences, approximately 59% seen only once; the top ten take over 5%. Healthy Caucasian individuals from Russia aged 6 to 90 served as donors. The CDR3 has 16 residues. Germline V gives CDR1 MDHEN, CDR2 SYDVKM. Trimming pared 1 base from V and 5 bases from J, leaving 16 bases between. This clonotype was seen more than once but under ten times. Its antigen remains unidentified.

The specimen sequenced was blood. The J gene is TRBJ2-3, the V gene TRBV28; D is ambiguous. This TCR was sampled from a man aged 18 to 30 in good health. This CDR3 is CASSLSAWRGKDTQYF. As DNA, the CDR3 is TGTGCCAGCAGTTTATCGGCATGGAGAGGAAAAGATACGCAGTATTTT.